The next 15 T cell receptor beta chains were all read from a single sample in a study of T cells in Graves' hyperthyroidism and ophthalmopathy. RNA transcripts served as the template for amplifying TCR beta CDR3 regions. The TCR CDR3 was amplified in a first-round RT-PCR using the HTBI primer set. TCRdb processed the multiplex PCR reads anew with MiXCR; each CDR3 protein has one entry. Of 600,000 to 750,000 distinct CDR3 sequences listed, approximately 15% are singletons. Source material: blood. The receptors originated from a man between 50 and 59 years old with Graves' hyperthyroidism.

This chain connects TRBV30 to TRBJ2-7; either TRBD1 or TRBD2 may supply D (5 bases each). Germline CDR1 reads GTSNPN; CDR2 reads SVGIG (reference sequence). The CDR3 is 14 amino acids. Between the trimmed V and J ends, which lost 3 bases and 7 bases, there was a span of 19 bases. The CDR3 region is CAWRSGGVRGEQYF. The DNA for the CDR3 is TGTGCCTGGAGGTCCGGTGGGGTGAGGGGAGAGCAGTACTTC.

CDR3 sequence (DNA): TGTGCCAGCAGCTTAGGGTTCTTGTTGGATACGCAGTATTTT. Its protein product is CASSLGFLLDTQYF. The chain links TRBV7-2 to TRBJ2-3; D unresolved. Germline values: CDR1 SGHTA, CDR2 FQGNSA. Trimming pared 1 base from V and 6 bases from J, leaving 11 bases between. The CDR3 loop spans 14 amino acids.

J is TRBJ2-5 and V is TRBV12-3 or TRBV12-4; 11 bases are shared with TRBD1. The CDR3 runs 16 residues. V was pared by 2 bases and J by 4 bases, with 6 bases of the junction left unmatched. CDR3 sequence (DNA): TGTGCCAGCAGTTTATCTGGGACAGGGGGAGGAGAGACCCAGTACTTC. Protein: CASSLSGTGGGETQYF.

This clonotype was observed many times. The rearrangement uses TRBV27 and TRBJ2-7, with 9 bases matching TRBD1. The germline V gene has CDR1 MNHEY and CDR2 SMNVEV (reference sequence). V dropped 1 base and J dropped 0; count of bases not matched to a gene: 4. This CDR3 is 16 amino acids long. The DNA of the CDR3 is TGTGCCAGCAGTTTATTACAGACAGGGGGCTCCTACGAGCAGTACTTC. Encoded protein: CASSLLQTGGSYEQYF.

The rearrangement links TRBV27 to TRBJ1-2; D unclear. Trimming took off 5 bases at V and 4 bases at J, with 17 bases between the two ends. CDR1 MNHEY and CDR2 SMNVEV come from the germline V gene (reference sequence). The CDR3 consists of 15 residues. Written as DNA, the CDR3 is TGTGCCAGCAGTCCGCGGAAGGAAGTAGGCTATGGCTACACCTTC. Translated: CASSPRKEVGYGYTF.

The chain joins TRBV19 to TRBJ1-2; the D is unclear. Germline V lookup: CDR1 LNHDA, CDR2 SQIVND (reference sequence). V was clipped by 5 bases and J by 8 bases, with 12 bases between them. The CDR3 runs to 12 residues. The CDR3 DNA follows: TGTGCCAGTAGTTCGACCTTCGGGGGCTACACCTTC. Translating it yields CASSSTFGGYTF.

The chain links TRBV7-3 to TRBJ2-1; D is possibly TRBD2 (5 bases). Germline V CDR1 and CDR2: SGHTA, FQGTGA. The CDR3 runs 13 residues. V was clipped by 5 bases and J by 7 bases, with 12 bases between them. The CDR3 DNA is TGTGCCAGCAGCCCAACCAGAGGGAATGAGCAGTTCTTC. As protein: CASSPTRGNEQFF.

This clonotype was counted at least ten times. CDR3 sequence (DNA): TGTGCCAGCAGTATAAGACAAATCAATCAGCCCCAGCATTTT. Amino acid sequence: CASSIRQINQPQHF. The chain uses TRBV28 and TRBJ1-5; unclear D gene. Trimming cost V 5 bases and J 3 bases, with 11 bases left between them. The CDR3 extends over 14 amino acids. Germline CDR1 MDHEN, CDR2 SYDVKM.

This clonotype has more than one count but fewer than ten. The genes are TRBV19 and TRBJ2-7, with 7 nucleotides matching TRBD2. With 5 bases clipped from V and 4 bases from J, the junction kept 14 bases outside the gene matches. Looked up from germline, CDR1 is LNHDA and CDR2 is SQIVND (reference sequence). The CDR3 length is 16 residues. The CDR3 nucleotides read TGTGCCAGTAGTGTCGGGCCCTTCGCGGGAGAGTACGAGCAGTACTTC. Encoded protein: CASSVGPFAGEYEQYF.

This clonotype was observed at least ten times. The chain carries TRBV18 and TRBJ2-1; TRBD1 agrees at 7 bases. The V segment lost 4 bases and the J segment 7 bases; nucleotides outside the gene matches: 7. The CDR3 length is 14 residues. Per the germline V gene, CDR1 is KGHSH and CDR2 is LQKENI. CDR3 protein: CASSLRDRANEQFF. CDR3 sequence (DNA): TGTGCCAGCTCACTCCGGGACAGAGCAAATGAGCAGTTCTTC.

This clonotype came up many times. The genes are TRBV28 and TRBJ1-5; D remains ambiguous. Trimming took off 4 bases at V and 0 bases at J, with 10 bases between the two ends. This CDR3 has 15 amino acids. Germline V gene sequence: CDR1 MDHEN, CDR2 SYDVKM. As DNA, the CDR3 is TGTGCCAGCAGTTCCCTTAGGGTTAGCAATCAGCCCCAGCATTTT. This sequence encodes CASSSLRVSNQPQHF.

This clonotype occurred a few times. The chain has TRBV27 and TRBJ2-7; a possible D gene is TRBD1 (7 bases). There are 13 residues in the CDR3. V lost 3 bases and J lost 5, with 11 bases in between. Germline V gene lookup returns CDR1 MNHEY and CDR2 SMNVEV (reference sequence). The CDR3 DNA sequence: TGTGCCAGCAGTTTTCGCGGGACAGACGAGCAGTACTTC. Translation: CASSFRGTDEQYF.

In regard to this clonotype: Possible read error: a much larger clone is one base away. The rearrangement links TRBV7-9 to TRBJ1-1; D is uncertain. The CDR3 runs 13 residues. Germline CDR1 reads SEHNR; CDR2 reads FQNEAQ (reference sequence). The germline V and J ends were trimmed by 2 bases and 8 bases, with 12 bases remaining between them. CDR3 nucleotides: TGTGCCAGCAGCTTAAAAGGGTTTGACGAAGCTTTCTTT. Translating gives CASSLKGFDEAFF. Filled out from reference TRBV7-9 and TRBJ1-1, the complete variable domain reads DTGVSQNPRHKITKRGQNVTFRCDPISEHNRLYWYRQTLGQGPEFLTYFQNEAQLEKSRLLSDRFSAERPKGSFSTLEIQRTEQGDSAMYLCASSLKGFDEAFFGQGTRLTVV.

A single count supports this clonotype. The J gene is TRBJ2-1, the V gene TRBV12-3 or TRBV12-4; D might be TRBD1 or TRBD2, each matching 5 bases. The CDR3 runs to 16 residues. The V and J ends lost 4 bases and 5 bases respectively, with 18 bases between them. CDR3: CASSYPVGTLDNEQFF. CDR3 in DNA: TGTGCCAGCAGTTACCCTGTGGGGACGCTAGACAATGAGCAGTTCTTC.

This clonotype was seen repeatedly, ten times or more. CDR3 residues: CASIFSGAVNYNEQFF. The CDR3, as DNA: TGTGCCAGCATATTTAGCGGGGCGGTAAACTACAATGAGCAGTTCTTC. V is TRBV28 and J is TRBJ2-1, with 8 bases aligning to TRBD2. This CDR3 has 16 residues. Germline V gene lookup returns CDR1 MDHEN and CDR2 SYDVKM. V lost 7 bases to trimming and J lost 3 bases; unmatched junction nucleotides: 11. The entire variable domain, with the rest obtained from reference TRBV28 and TRBJ2-1, is as follows: DVKVTQSSRYLVKRTGEKVFLECVQDMDHENMFWYRQDPGLGLRLIYFSYDVKMKEKGDIPEGYSVSREKKERFSLILESASTNQTSMYLCASIFSGAVNYNEQFFGPGTRLTVL.